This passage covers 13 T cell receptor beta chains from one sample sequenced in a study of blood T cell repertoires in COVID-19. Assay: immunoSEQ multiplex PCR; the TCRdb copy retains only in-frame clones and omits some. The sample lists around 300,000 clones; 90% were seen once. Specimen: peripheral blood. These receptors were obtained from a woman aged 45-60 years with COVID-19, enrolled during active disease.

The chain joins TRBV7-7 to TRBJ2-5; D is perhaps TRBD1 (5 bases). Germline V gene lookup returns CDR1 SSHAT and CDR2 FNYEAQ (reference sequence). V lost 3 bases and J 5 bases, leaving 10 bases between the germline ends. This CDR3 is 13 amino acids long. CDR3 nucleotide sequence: TGTGCCAGCAGCTTGCCGCAGGGCGAGACCCAGTACTTC. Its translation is CASSLPQGETQYF.

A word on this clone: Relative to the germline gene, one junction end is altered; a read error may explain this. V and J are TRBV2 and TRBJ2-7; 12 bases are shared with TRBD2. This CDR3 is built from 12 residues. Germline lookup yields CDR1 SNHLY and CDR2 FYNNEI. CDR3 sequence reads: CASSESGLAGFF. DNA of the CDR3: TGTGCCAGCAGTGAAAGCGGACTAGCGGGATTCTTC.

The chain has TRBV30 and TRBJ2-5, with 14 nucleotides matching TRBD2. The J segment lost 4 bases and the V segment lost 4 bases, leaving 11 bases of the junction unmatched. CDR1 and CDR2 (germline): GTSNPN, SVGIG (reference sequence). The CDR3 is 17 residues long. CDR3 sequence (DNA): TGTGCCTGGACCAACACGGGGACTAGCGGGAGCCGAGAGACCCAGTACTTC. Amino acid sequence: CAWTNTGTSGSRETQYF. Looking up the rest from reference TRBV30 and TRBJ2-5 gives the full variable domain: SQTIHQWPATLVQPVGSPLSLECTVEGTSNPNLYWYRQAAGRGLQLLFYSVGIGQISSEVPQNLSASRPQDRQFILSSKKLLLSDSGFYLCAWTNTGTSGSRETQYFGPGTRLLVL.

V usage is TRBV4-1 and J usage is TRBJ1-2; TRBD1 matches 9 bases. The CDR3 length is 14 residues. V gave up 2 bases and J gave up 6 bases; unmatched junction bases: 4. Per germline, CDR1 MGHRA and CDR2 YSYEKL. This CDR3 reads CASSQPGTGHGYTF. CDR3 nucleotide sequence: TGCGCCAGCAGCCAACCCGGGACAGGGCATGGCTACACCTTC.

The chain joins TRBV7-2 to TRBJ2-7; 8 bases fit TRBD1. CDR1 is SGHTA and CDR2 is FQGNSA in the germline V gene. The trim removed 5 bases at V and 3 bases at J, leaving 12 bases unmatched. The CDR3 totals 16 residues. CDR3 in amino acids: CASSATGTGGNYEQYF. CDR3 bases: TGTGCCAGCAGCGCGACCGGGACAGGCGGAAACTACGAGCAGTACTTC.

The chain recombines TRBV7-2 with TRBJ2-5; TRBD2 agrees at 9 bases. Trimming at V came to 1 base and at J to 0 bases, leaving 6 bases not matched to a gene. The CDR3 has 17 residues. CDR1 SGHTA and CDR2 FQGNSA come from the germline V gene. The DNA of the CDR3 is TGTGCCAGCAGCTTAGTGGCCCTAGCGGGGTACCAAGAGACCCAGTACTTC. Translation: CASSLVALAGYQETQYF. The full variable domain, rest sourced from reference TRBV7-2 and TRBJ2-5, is GAGVSQSPSNKVTEKGKDVELRCDPISGHTALYWYRQSLGQGLEFLIYFQGNSAPDKSGLPSDRFSAERTGGSVSTLTIQRTQQEDSAVYLCASSLVALAGYQETQYFGPGTRLLVL.

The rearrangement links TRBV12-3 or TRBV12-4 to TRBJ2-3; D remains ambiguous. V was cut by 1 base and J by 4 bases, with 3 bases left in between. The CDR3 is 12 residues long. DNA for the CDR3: TGTGCCAGCAGTTTAGTAGCAGATACGCAGTATTTT. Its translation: CASSLVADTQYF.

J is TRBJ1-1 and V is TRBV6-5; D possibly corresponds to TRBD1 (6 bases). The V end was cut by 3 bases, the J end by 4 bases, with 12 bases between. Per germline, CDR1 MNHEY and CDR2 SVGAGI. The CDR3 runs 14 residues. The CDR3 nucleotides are TGTGCCAGCAGTTATGGGGGCGCGAGCACTGAAGCTTTCTTT. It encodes CASSYGGASTEAFF.

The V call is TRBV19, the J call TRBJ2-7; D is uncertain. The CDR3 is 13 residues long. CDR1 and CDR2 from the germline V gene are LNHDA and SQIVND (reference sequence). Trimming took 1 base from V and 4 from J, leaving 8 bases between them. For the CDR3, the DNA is TGTGCCAGTAGTATAGTCCCAGGATACGAGCAGTACTTC. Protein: CASSIVPGYEQYF.

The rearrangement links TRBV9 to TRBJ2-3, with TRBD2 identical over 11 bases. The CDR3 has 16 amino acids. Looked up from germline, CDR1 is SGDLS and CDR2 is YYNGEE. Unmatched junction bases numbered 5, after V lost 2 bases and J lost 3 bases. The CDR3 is CASSVALAGATDTQYF. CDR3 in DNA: TGTGCCAGCAGCGTCGCACTAGCGGGAGCTACAGATACGCAGTATTTT.

CDR3 coding DNA: TGTGCCAGCAGCTTTATCTCAGGGGGAAATGAAAAACTGTTTTTT. Translated: CASSFISGGNEKLFF. The V and J genes are TRBV7-2 and TRBJ1-4; 7 bases match TRBD1. The junction had 6 bases not matched to a gene; V was cut back by 3 bases and J by 5 bases. The CDR3 contains 15 residues. Germline assignment: CDR1 SGHTA and CDR2 FQGNSA.

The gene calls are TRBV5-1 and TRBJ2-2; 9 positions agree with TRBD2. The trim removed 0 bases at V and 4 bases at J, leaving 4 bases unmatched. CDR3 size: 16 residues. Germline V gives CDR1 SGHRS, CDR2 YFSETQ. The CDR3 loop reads CASSLEGGRATGELFF. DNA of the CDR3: TGCGCCAGCAGCTTGGAAGGCGGGAGGGCCACCGGGGAGCTGTTTTTT.

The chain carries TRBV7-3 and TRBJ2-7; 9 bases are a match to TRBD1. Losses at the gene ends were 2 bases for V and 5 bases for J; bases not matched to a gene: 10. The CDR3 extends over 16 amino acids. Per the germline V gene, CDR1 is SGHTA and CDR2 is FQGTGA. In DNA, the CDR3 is TGTGCCAGCAGCTTACGTCCCACAGGGGGCCTCCACGAGCAGTACTTC. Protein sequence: CASSLRPTGGLHEQYF.